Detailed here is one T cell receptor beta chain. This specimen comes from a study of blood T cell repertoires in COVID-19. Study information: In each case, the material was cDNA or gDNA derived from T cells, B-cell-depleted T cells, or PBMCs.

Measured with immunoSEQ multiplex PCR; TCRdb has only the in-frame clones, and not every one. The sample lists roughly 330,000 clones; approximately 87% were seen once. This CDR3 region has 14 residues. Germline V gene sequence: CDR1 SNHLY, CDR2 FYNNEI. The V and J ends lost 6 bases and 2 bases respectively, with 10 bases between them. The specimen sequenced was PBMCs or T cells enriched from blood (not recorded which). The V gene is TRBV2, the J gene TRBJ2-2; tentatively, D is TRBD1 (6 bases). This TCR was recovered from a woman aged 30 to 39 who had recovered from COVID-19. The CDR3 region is CASRKGENTGELFF. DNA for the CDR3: TGTGCCAGCAGAAAGGGGGAAAACACCGGGGAGCTGTTTTTT.